The clone carrying this T cell receptor beta chain was counted only a few times. Its target is not known. From the 5' RACE reads, TCRdb called clonotypes with MiXCR, one entry per CDR3 protein. The data contain around 510,000 distinct CDR3 sequences, 14% of them singletons. Germline CDR1 SGHRS, CDR2 YFSETQ. The CDR3 consists of 17 residues. V was trimmed by 10 bases and J by 0 bases, leaving 20 bases between them. These data are taken from a study of identical twins. Study outcomes and limitations: Cross-sectional statistics underpinned the conclusions; the same donors were not followed. Sequences that were beta out-of-frame showed weaker excess twin sharing. Insertions were reduced in abundant cord blood beta clonotypes but not in memory repertoires.

These data were also filed under a second study, of yellow fever vaccine responses in identical twins.

This clonotype originated in a woman aged 18-29 years in good health. The gene calls are TRBV5-1 and TRBJ2-6, with D unresolved. The sample taken for sequencing was CD4+ T cells sorted from blood. The CDR3 spells CAPTGFQAVSGANVLTF. DNA for the CDR3: TGCGCCCCTACCGGGTTCCAGGCTGTCTCTGGGGCCAACGTCCTGACTTTC.